The 26 T cell receptor beta chains listed next were all sequenced from one sample in a study of control samples from healthy donors and cancer patients. The assay was immunoSEQ multiplex PCR, and TCRdb's table has in-frame clones only and misses some. The table has around 100,000 clones, more than 85% seen once. The sequencing sample was made of PBMCs. The receptors were sampled from a man between 60 and 75 years old with lung cancer.

The V call is TRBV11-2, the J call TRBJ1-1, with no clear D. V was pared by 3 bases and J by 2 bases, with 4 bases between. Germline loops: CDR1 SGHAT, CDR2 FQNNGV. CDR3 length: 12 amino acids. The chain's CDR3 is CASSFRNTEAFF. The CDR3 nucleotides are TGTGCCAGCAGCTTTAGAAACACTGAAGCTTTCTTT.

This chain connects TRBV15 to TRBJ2-3; D is uncertain. Trimming cost V 3 bases and J 6 bases, with 7 bases left between them. The germline V gene encodes CDR1 LNHNV and CDR2 YYDKDF (reference sequence). This CDR3 has 12 amino acids. As DNA, the CDR3 is TGTGCCACCAGCAGGGGTCTGGATACGCAGTATTTT. Amino acid sequence: CATSRGLDTQYF. The variable domain in full, with the rest retrieved from reference TRBV15 and TRBJ2-3, is DAMVIQNPRYQVTQFGKPVTLSCSQTLNHNVMYWYQQKSSQAPKLLFHYYDKDFNNEADTPDNFQSRRPNTSFCFLDIRSPGLGDTAMYLCATSRGLDTQYFGPGTRLTVL.

The chain is built from TRBV5-1 and TRBJ2-3; possible D gene TRBD1, 5 bases. Germline V CDR1 and CDR2: SGHRS, YFSETQ. V lost 1 base and J 5 bases, leaving 8 bases between the germline ends. CDR3 length: 13 residues. The chain's CDR3 is CASSLQGKDTQYF. The CDR3 nucleotides are TGCGCCAGCAGCTTGCAGGGCAAAGATACGCAGTATTTT.

This chain joins TRBV18 and TRBJ2-2; the D is unclear. The CDR3 is made up of 11 amino acids. CDR1 KGHSH and CDR2 LQKENI come from the germline V gene. Trimming removed 4 bases at V and 4 bases at J, with 1 base between. CDR3 DNA: TGTGCCAGCTCACTCACCGGGGAGCTGTTTTTT. It is translated as CASSLTGELFF.

This chain joins TRBV5-1 and TRBJ2-2, with TRBD1 matching 9 bases. This CDR3 spans 16 amino acids. Germline V lookup: CDR1 SGHRS, CDR2 YFSETQ. The ends lost 4 bases at V and 5 bases at J; junction bases unmatched: 9. CDR3 nucleotides: TGCGCCAGCAGCCCTATGGACAGGGGAAGTACCGGGGAGCTGTTTTTT. Translating it yields CASSPMDRGSTGELFF.

The rearrangement joins TRBV6-2 or TRBV6-3 to TRBJ2-2; D ambiguous. Per the germline V gene, CDR1 is MNHEY and CDR2 is SVGEGT. The CDR3 sequence is 14 residues long. Trimming cost V 0 bases and J 6 bases, with 8 bases left between them. The CDR3 DNA reads TGTGCCAGCAGTTACTCGAACGACCCCGGGGAGCTGTTTTTT. It translates to CASSYSNDPGELFF.

This chain joins TRBV15 and TRBJ1-5; D is possibly TRBD1 (6 bases). Germline-derived CDR1 and CDR2 are LNHNV and YYDKDF (reference sequence). Trimming removed 1 base at V and 7 bases at J, with 11 bases between. The CDR3 has 14 amino acids. DNA for the CDR3: TGTGCCACCAGCAGAGTAGGGGGAGGCCAGCCCCAGCATTTT. It specifies CATSRVGGGQPQHF.

This chain uses TRBV7-2 with TRBJ1-5, with a possible D match to TRBD1 (5 bases). V was trimmed by 5 bases and J by 2 bases, leaving 13 bases between them. The CDR3 has 15 residues. CDR1 and CDR2 (germline): SGHTA, FQGNSA. The CDR3 nucleotides read TGTGCCAGCAGCCCCCAGCGAGGGGGCAATCAGCCCCAGCATTTT. It codes for CASSPQRGGNQPQHF.

V gene TRBV7-9 combines with J gene TRBJ1-4; 7 nucleotides agree with TRBD1. The germline gives CDR1 SEHNR, CDR2 FQNEAQ (reference sequence). The CDR3 extends over 16 amino acids. Germline trimming cut 4 bases from V and 4 bases from J; bases unmatched to any gene: 9. The CDR3 loop reads CASSSRQGQSNEKLFF. Here the CDR3 DNA reads TGTGCCAGCAGCTCACGACAGGGACAGAGTAATGAAAAACTGTTTTTT.

The chain is built from TRBV5-1 and TRBJ2-5; the D gene is possibly TRBD2 (5 bases). Germline CDR1 SGHRS, CDR2 YFSETQ. The CDR3 extends over 12 amino acids. V was shortened by 8 bases and J by 5 bases, with 13 bases between the two germline ends. The CDR3 region is CARRKPGETQYF. The CDR3 DNA sequence: TGCGCCAGAAGGAAGCCGGGGGAGACCCAGTACTTC.

The J gene is TRBJ2-3, the V gene TRBV19; 7 positions match TRBD1. Unmatched junction bases numbered 5, after V lost 5 bases and J lost 3 bases. This CDR3 has 14 amino acids. Germline CDR1 reads LNHDA; CDR2 reads SQIVND (reference sequence). The CDR3 region is CASSQGTETDTQYF. For the CDR3, the DNA is TGTGCCAGTAGTCAAGGGACAGAGACAGATACGCAGTATTTT.

The V call is TRBV5-5, the J call TRBJ2-2; 9 bases line up with TRBD2. Germline trimming cut 1 base from V and 4 bases from J; bases unmatched to any gene: 5. CDR1 is SGHKS, CDR2 YYEKEE, per germline (reference sequence). CDR3 length equals 16 residues. The CDR3, as DNA: TGTGCCAGCAGCTTGTCCTCTAGCGGGGTCACCGGGGAGCTGTTTTTT. Its protein product is CASSLSSSGVTGELFF. The full variable domain, its missing parts supplied by reference TRBV5-5 and TRBJ2-2, is DAGVTQSPTHLIKTRGQQVTLRCSPISGHKSVSWYQQVLGQGPQFIFQYYEKEERGRGNFPDRFSARQFPNYSSELNVNALLLGDSALYLCASSLSSSGVTGELFFGEGSRLTVL.

V and J are TRBV27 and TRBJ2-7; 8 bases map to TRBD2. Germline CDR1 is MNHEY and CDR2 is SMNVEV (reference sequence). The CDR3 runs to 15 residues. V was pared by 5 bases and J by 1 base, with 7 bases of the junction left unmatched. The CDR3 sequence is CASSPLAGASYEQYV. CDR3 DNA: TGTGCCAGCAGTCCTCTAGCGGGCGCTTCCTACGAGCAGTACGTC.

A few counts support this clone. The V and J genes are TRBV30 and TRBJ1-1; no clear D. The CDR3 extends over 13 amino acids. V was shortened by 2 bases and J by 1 base, with 8 bases between the two germline ends. Germline-derived CDR1 and CDR2 are GTSNPN and SVGIG (reference sequence). CDR3 DNA sequence: TGTGCCTGGAGTAATACCAGGAACACTGAAGCTTTCTTT. The encoded protein is CAWSNTRNTEAFF.

This sequence joins TRBV6-4 and TRBJ2-7; D is uncertain. V lost 0 bases and J lost 2, with 14 bases in between. The germline CDR1 and CDR2 sequences are MRHNA and SNTAGT. This CDR3 spans 16 amino acids. The CDR3 region has the DNA TGTGCCAGCAGTGACTCGAGCAGGTCAGAAGCCTACGAGCAGTACGTC. It specifies CASSDSSRSEAYEQYV.

The chain employs TRBV10-3 and TRBJ1-1; possibly TRBD1 for D (5 bases). CDR3 size: 14 residues. Germline V gene data show CDR1 as ENHRY and CDR2 as SYGVKD. Trimming took 5 bases from V and 6 from J, leaving 16 bases between them. This CDR3 is CAISIAGRAAEAFF. The DNA of the CDR3 is TGTGCCATCAGTATAGCGGGCAGGGCAGCTGAAGCTTTCTTT.

The V and J genes are TRBV6-2 or TRBV6-3 and TRBJ2-6; no definite D call. The CDR3 is 18 residues long. Germline V CDR1 and CDR2: MNHEY, SVGEGT. Trimming shortened V by 0 bases and J by 0 bases, and 12 bases separated the two germline ends. The CDR3 region is CASSYSQLSLSGANVLTF. As DNA, the CDR3 is TGTGCCAGCAGTTACTCCCAACTCTCTCTCTCTGGGGCCAACGTCCTGACTTTC.

This clone has a single count. This chain joins TRBV6-1 and TRBJ2-7; 11 bases line up with TRBD1. The CDR3 is 16 residues long. The V gene's germline CDR1 is MNHNS and CDR2 SASEGT. V trimming: 4 bases; J trimming: 3 bases; junction bases outside the gene matches: 8. CDR3 amino acids: CASSVGGQGVFYEQYV. The CDR3 DNA follows: TGTGCCAGCAGTGTGGGGGGACAGGGGGTCTTCTACGAGCAGTACGTC.

The rearrangement uses TRBV6-5 and TRBJ2-7; the D is unclear. The CDR3 loop spans 15 amino acids. Germline V gene lookup returns CDR1 MNHEY and CDR2 SVGAGI. V shed 0 bases and J shed 0 bases, with 9 bases lying between them. The CDR3 is CASSYSYSSSYEQYV. CDR3 sequence (DNA): TGTGCCAGCAGTTACTCATACTCAAGCTCCTACGAGCAGTACGTC.

The rearrangement uses TRBV5-1 and TRBJ2-2; D remains unclear. This CDR3 spans 15 amino acids. The V and J ends lost 0 bases and 0 bases respectively, with 6 bases between them. Germline V gene data show CDR1 as SGHRS and CDR2 as YFSETQ. The CDR3 nucleotides are TGCGCCAGCAGCTTGGCTGCTTCGAACACCGGGGAGCTGTTTTTT. It codes for CASSLAASNTGELFF.

The chain carries TRBV18 and TRBJ2-5, with 9 bases matching TRBD1. Trimming removed 3 bases from V and 5 bases from J; junction bases left unmatched: 13. Germline CDR1 is KGHSH and CDR2 is LQKENI. The CDR3 totals 17 residues. The CDR3 sequence: CASSPYPQGAQGETQYF. The CDR3 region has the DNA TGTGCCAGCTCACCGTACCCACAGGGGGCCCAAGGGGAGACCCAGTACTTC.

The J gene is TRBJ2-7, the V gene TRBV5-1, with 7 bases matching TRBD1. The V gene's germline CDR1 is SGHRS and CDR2 YFSETQ. This CDR3 is 15 amino acids long. V lost 1 base and J lost 0; bases outside the gene matches: 4. The CDR3 DNA sequence: TGCGCCAGCAGCTTGCTCGGGACAGACTCCTACGAGCAGTACTTC. Protein: CASSLLGTDSYEQYF. Looking up the rest from reference TRBV5-1 and TRBJ2-7 gives the full variable domain: KAGVTQTPRYLIKTRGQQVTLSCSPISGHRSVSWYQQTPGQGLQFLFEYFSETQRNKGNFPGRFSGRQFSNSRSEMNVSTLELGDSALYLCASSLLGTDSYEQYFGPGTRLTVT.

CDR3 in amino acids: CASREETGELFF. The DNA for the CDR3 is TGTGCCAGCAGAGAGGAAACCGGGGAGCTGTTTTTT. This chain uses TRBV12-3 or TRBV12-4 with TRBJ2-2; D gene ambiguous. This CDR3 is built from 12 residues. The germline V and J ends were trimmed by 6 bases and 5 bases, with 7 bases remaining between them.

This clone has more than one count but fewer than ten. This rearrangement joins TRBV11-3 to TRBJ2-5; 7 positions agree with TRBD1. CDR1 and CDR2 from the germline V gene are SGHNT and YENEEA. With 1 base clipped from V and 2 bases from J, the junction kept 7 bases outside the gene matches. The CDR3 extends over 16 amino acids. CDR3 nucleotide sequence: TGTGCCAGCAGCTTAGGGGACAGTCTGATTCAAGAGACCCAGTACTTC. Protein: CASSLGDSLIQETQYF.

The chain couples TRBV29-1 to TRBJ2-2; possibly TRBD1 for D (6 bases). V shed 3 bases and J shed 3 bases, with 11 bases lying between them. From germline, CDR1 is SQVTM and CDR2 ANQGSEA. This CDR3 contains 14 residues. CDR3 sequence: CSVESQGHTGELFF. CDR3 DNA sequence: TGCAGCGTTGAGTCGCAGGGGCACACCGGGGAGCTGTTTTTT.

The chain is built from TRBV5-6 and TRBJ2-3; possibly TRBD2 for D (7 bases). The CDR3 length is 14 residues. V lost 4 bases and J 1 base, leaving 10 bases between the germline ends. CDR1 and CDR2 (germline): SGHDT, YYEEEE. The CDR3 loop reads CASSRGGRTDTQYF. The CDR3 coding sequence is TGTGCCAGCAGCAGGGGGGGTCGCACAGATACGCAGTATTTT.